These 23 T cell receptor beta chains were all obtained from the same sample, sequenced in a study of cytomegalovirus exposure and HLA in healthy donors. The PCR ran on 60 Vbeta and 13 Jbeta primers. Profiled with immunoSEQ multiplex PCR; TCRdb holds only in-frame clones, not every one. Of 150,000 to 200,000 clones detected, approximately 80% appear once; the ten largest clones hold over 2.5%. Specimen: PBMCs. The receptor set was obtained from a woman in her 50s in good health and CMV-seropositive.

The chain is built from TRBV28 and TRBJ1-5; D gene ambiguous. The CDR3 runs to 12 residues. Between the trimmed V and J ends, which lost 5 bases and 7 bases, there was a span of 9 bases. Germline CDR1 reads MDHEN; CDR2 reads SYDVKM. The CDR3 reads CASSPRSQPQHF. The CDR3 region has the DNA TGTGCCAGCAGTCCCCGTTCCCAGCCCCAGCATTTT.

Note on this clone: Within the sample, other DNA sequences also encode this same CDR3. The rearrangement joins TRBV5-1 to TRBJ2-7; 7 nucleotides match TRBD1. V was clipped by 0 bases and J by 3 bases; unmatched bases: 3. The germline gives CDR1 SGHRS, CDR2 YFSETQ. The CDR3 length is 14 residues. The CDR3 region is CASSLAGDSYEQYF. The CDR3 DNA follows: TGCGCCAGCAGCTTGGCCGGGGACAGCTACGAGCAGTACTTC.

The chain combines TRBV4-1 with TRBJ2-7; 11 bases agree with TRBD1. Germline V lookup: CDR1 MGHRA, CDR2 YSYEKL. CDR3 length: 15 residues. V was pared by 4 bases and J by 3 bases, with 5 bases of the junction left unmatched. CDR3 region: CASSPGQGAGYEQYF. The CDR3 coding sequence is TGCGCCAGCAGCCCTGGACAGGGGGCAGGCTACGAGCAGTACTTC.

The chain employs TRBV29-1 and TRBJ2-5, with a possible D match to TRBD2 (6 bases). CDR1 is SQVTM and CDR2 is ANQGSEA in the germline V gene. The CDR3 spans 12 residues. V was cut by 4 bases and J by 2 bases, with 8 bases left in between. CDR3 sequence reads: CSVVLAQETQYF. CDR3 DNA sequence: TGCAGCGTTGTGCTAGCGCAAGAGACCCAGTACTTC. The whole variable domain, filled in from reference TRBV29-1 and TRBJ2-5, reads SAVISQKPSRDICQRGTSLTIQCQVDSQVTMMFWYRQQPGQSLTLIATANQGSEATYESGFVIDKFPISRPNLTFSTLTVSNMSPEDSSIYLCSVVLAQETQYFGPGTRLLVL.

This clone has just one count. This chain connects TRBV27 to TRBJ1-1; D might be TRBD1 (5 bases). The CDR3 runs 14 residues. The ends were cut back, 5 bases at V and 1 base at J, with 11 bases in the middle. The germline gives CDR1 MNHEY, CDR2 SMNVEV (reference sequence). The CDR3 loop reads CASSPAGQNTEAFF. The CDR3 coding sequence is TGTGCCAGCAGTCCGGCCGGACAGAACACTGAAGCTTTCTTT.

The CDR3 spells CASRFQATNEKLFF. CDR3 in DNA: TGTGCCAGCAGGTTTCAGGCAACTAATGAAAAACTGTTTTTT. The rearrangement uses TRBV6-5 and TRBJ1-4; the D is unclear. The CDR3 runs to 14 residues. The germline gives CDR1 MNHEY, CDR2 SVGAGI. V lost 6 bases and J 0 bases, leaving 8 bases between the germline ends.

The V gene is TRBV27, the J gene TRBJ2-1; D is perhaps TRBD2 (7 bases). Trimming pared 7 bases from V and 9 bases from J, leaving 25 bases between. Germline CDR1 MNHEY, CDR2 SMNVEV (reference sequence). This CDR3 is 16 amino acids long. The CDR3 loop reads CASTFFPPTGRGEQFF. As DNA, the CDR3 is TGTGCCAGCACCTTTTTTCCCCCAACAGGGAGGGGTGAGCAGTTCTTC.

This clone has only one observation. V usage is TRBV27 and J usage is TRBJ2-7, with 12 bases fitting TRBD1. V gave up 5 bases and J gave up 6 bases; unmatched junction bases: 8. Germline V CDR1 and CDR2: MNHEY, SMNVEV (reference sequence). The CDR3 covers 15 residues. The CDR3 region has the DNA TGTGCCAGCAGTCCGACCGGGACAGGGGGCGGCGAGCAGTACTTC. This gives the protein CASSPTGTGGGEQYF.

V and J are TRBV28 and TRBJ2-1, with D possibly being TRBD1 (5 bases). The V and J ends lost 4 bases and 10 bases respectively, with 11 bases between them. The CDR3 consists of 12 residues. Germline V gene sequence: CDR1 MDHEN, CDR2 SYDVKM. For the CDR3, the DNA is TGTGCCAGCAGTTCGACAGCATTCGAGCAGTTCTTC. Protein: CASSSTAFEQFF.

This clone has a handful of counts. The V call is TRBV27, the J call TRBJ1-6, with D perhaps matching TRBD1 (5 bases). Trimming left V 3 bases short and J 7 bases short, with 19 bases between. Germline loops: CDR1 MNHEY, CDR2 SMNVEV (reference sequence). The CDR3 has 17 residues. For the CDR3, the DNA is TGTGCCAGCAGTTTTGGGGGGGGGAATCTACAAAATTCACCCCTCCACTTT. Its protein is CASSFGGGNLQNSPLHF.

The CDR3 spells CAIRTDYNSPLHF. CDR3 bases: TGTGCCATCAGAACAGACTATAATTCACCCCTCCACTTT. The chain couples TRBV10-3 to TRBJ1-6; no firm D call. Between the trimmed V and J ends, which lost 6 bases and 3 bases, there was a span of 6 bases. Germline loops: CDR1 ENHRY, CDR2 SYGVKD. This CDR3 has 13 amino acids.

The rearrangement uses TRBV5-1 and TRBJ1-1; TRBD1 agrees at 8 bases. The CDR3 is made up of 14 amino acids. V trimming: 4 bases; J trimming: 3 bases; junction bases outside the gene matches: 5. From germline, CDR1 is SGHRS and CDR2 YFSETQ. CDR3 sequence (DNA): TGCGCCAGCAGCCTTTACAGGGGGGACACTGAAGCTTTCTTT. It is translated as CASSLYRGDTEAFF.

The J gene is TRBJ2-7, the V gene TRBV7-2, with D possibly matching TRBD1 (7 bases). V lost 5 bases and J 4 bases, leaving 12 bases between the germline ends. Germline V CDR1 and CDR2: SGHTA, FQGNSA. CDR3 size: 13 residues. For the CDR3, the DNA is TGTGCCAGCAGCCCCGCAGGGGGGTACGAGCAGTACTTC. Amino acids: CASSPAGGYEQYF.

V usage is TRBV10-3 and J usage is TRBJ2-3, with D perhaps TRBD1 (6 bases). Germline CDR1 reads ENHRY; CDR2 reads SYGVKD. This CDR3 is built from 13 residues. V lost 6 bases, J lost 3 bases, and 10 bases lay in between. CDR3 DNA: TGTGCCATCAGGGACAGTAGAACAGATACGCAGTATTTT. This codes for CAIRDSRTDTQYF.

This clone was seen only once. V gene TRBV5-4 combines with J gene TRBJ2-1, with D tentatively TRBD2 (7 bases). V was shortened by 1 base and J by 12 bases, with 17 bases between the two germline ends. Germline CDR1 and CDR2: SGHNT and YYREEE (reference sequence). The CDR3 is made up of 14 amino acids. CDR3 in DNA: TGTGCCAGCAGCTTGTCGGGGGGCACTGCGGGGCAGTTCTTC. As protein: CASSLSGGTAGQFF.

This chain connects TRBV5-1 to TRBJ1-2, with TRBD1 matching 8 bases. The germline gives CDR1 SGHRS, CDR2 YFSETQ. The CDR3 totals 14 residues. V trimming: 0 bases; J trimming: 5 bases; junction bases outside the gene matches: 3. CDR3 sequence: CASSLDTGGYGYTF. The DNA of the CDR3 is TGCGCCAGCAGCTTGGATACAGGGGGGTATGGCTACACCTTC. Drawing the rest from reference TRBV5-1 and TRBJ1-2, the complete variable domain is KAGVTQTPRYLIKTRGQQVTLSCSPISGHRSVSWYQQTPGQGLQFLFEYFSETQRNKGNFPGRFSGRQFSNSRSEMNVSTLELGDSALYLCASSLDTGGYGYTFGSGTRLTVV.

The chain links TRBV28 to TRBJ1-2; D gene ambiguous. The CDR3 loop spans 12 amino acids. The germline V gene encodes CDR1 MDHEN and CDR2 SYDVKM. V lost 5 bases and J lost 8, with 12 bases in between. The CDR3 region has the DNA TGTGCCAGCAGTCCCCCCGGGTTCGGCTACACCTTC. The encoded protein is CASSPPGFGYTF.

The chain has TRBV6-1 and TRBJ1-1; 8 nucleotides agree with TRBD1. The ends lost 6 bases at V and 0 bases at J; junction bases unmatched: 3. CDR1 MNHNS and CDR2 SASEGT come from the germline V gene. This CDR3 contains 14 residues. The CDR3 reads CASRGGQVNTEAFF. The CDR3 DNA is TGTGCCAGCAGGGGGGGACAGGTGAACACTGAAGCTTTCTTT.

This clone has just one count. This sequence joins TRBV6-4 and TRBJ2-7; TRBD2 aligns across 8 bases. Germline V lookup: CDR1 MRHNA, CDR2 SNTAGT. The CDR3 is 15 residues long. V shed 5 bases, J shed 4 bases, and the junction held 10 bases outside the gene matches. CDR3 nucleotide sequence: TGTGCCAGCAGTCCTCAAGCGGGAGCCACTTACGAGCAGTACTTC. Its translation: CASSPQAGATYEQYF.

The V call is TRBV7-2, the J call TRBJ1-5; D may be TRBD1 (6 bases). Germline loops: CDR1 SGHTA, CDR2 FQGNSA. V shed 5 bases and J shed 2 bases, with 19 bases lying between them. The CDR3 is 17 amino acids. The CDR3, as DNA: TGTGCCAGCAGCCAACATCAGACAGGCGTGGGCAATCAGCCCCAGCATTTT. Translating gives CASSQHQTGVGNQPQHF.

The CDR3 is CASSSRQGQETQYF. The CDR3 DNA is TGTGCCAGCAGCTCCAGACAGGGTCAAGAGACCCAGTACTTC. V gene TRBV5-5 combines with J gene TRBJ2-5; 7 bases align to TRBD1. The V and J ends lost 3 bases and 2 bases, in that order; junction bases with no gene match: 4. The CDR3 covers 14 residues. CDR1 and CDR2 from the germline V gene are SGHKS and YYEKEE (reference sequence).

The chain uses TRBV4-1 and TRBJ2-1, with 10 bases fitting TRBD2. The CDR3 consists of 15 residues. The germline CDR1 and CDR2 sequences are MGHRA and YSYEKL. V shed 3 bases, J shed 7 bases, and the junction held 6 bases outside the gene matches. CDR3 nucleotide sequence: TGCGCCAGCAGCCACTCTAGCGGGGGTCTGAATGAGCAGTTCTTC. Translated: CASSHSSGGLNEQFF.

V and J are TRBV18 and TRBJ1-5, with 11 positions matching TRBD1. CDR1 and CDR2 from the germline V gene are KGHSH and LQKENI. This CDR3 has 15 amino acids. Trimming at V came to 6 bases and at J to 5 bases, leaving 6 bases not matched to a gene. The CDR3 sequence is CASSPGQGADQPQHF. The CDR3 nucleotides are TGTGCCAGCTCGCCCGGACAGGGGGCAGATCAGCCCCAGCATTTT.